This T cell receptor beta chain was identified in a study of blood T cell repertoires in COVID-19. Generated by immunoSEQ multiplex PCR, the TCRdb table keeps only in-frame clones and is missing some. The sample has 150,000 to 250,000 clones, 82% seen once; the top ten hold roughly 10%. The V and J ends lost 1 base and 4 bases respectively, with 8 bases between them. Germline V gene sequence: CDR1 LGHNA, CDR2 YNFKEQ. This CDR3 region has 14 residues. Participants were placed into cohorts based on the clinical history they reported. All recovered Cohort 3 donors got two negative PCRs, got clearance, or saw symptom resolution.

This sequence was found in a middle-aged man who had recovered from COVID-19. The chain has TRBV4-2 and TRBJ2-1; D is perhaps TRBD2 (6 bases). Specimen: PBMCs or T cells enriched from blood (not recorded which). For the CDR3, the DNA is TGTGCCAGCAGCCAAGTGGGACTTTACAATGAGCAGTTCTTC. Translated, it gives CASSQVGLYNEQFF.